The clone carrying this TCR beta chain was seen many times. What it binds is unknown. This record comes from a study of T cells after yellow fever vaccination. The wider study: Preparing low-cell-number fractions relied on SMART-Seq v4 Ultra Low Input. The study's findings and limits: The bulk population could contribute abundant contaminating clonotypes to FACS-sorted repertoires. A secondary response was less intense yet reached its peak sooner, at day 5 versus 15.

Germline loops: CDR1 SEHNR, CDR2 FQNEAQ (reference sequence). Trimming shortened V by 5 bases and J by 3 bases, and 16 bases separated the two germline ends. The length of the CDR3 is 15 residues. Using its own MiXCR run on the 5' RACE reads, TCRdb lists one record per CDR3 protein. This sample has 100,000 to 150,000 distinct CDR3 sequences, with nearly 7.5% found just once. The sample consisted of CD4+ T cells sorted from PBMCs, taken more than 8 days after the first yellow fever vaccination. The chain combines TRBV7-9 with TRBJ1-1; D is unclear. The clonotype comes from a man between 18 and 35 years old who received the YFV17D yellow fever vaccine. The CDR3 loop is CASSLQYRRDTEAFF. As DNA, the CDR3 is TGTGCCAGCAGCCTACAATATCGACGGGACACTGAAGCTTTCTTT.